The entry below describes one T cell receptor beta chain. This sample was taken from a study of T cell changes during pregnancy in multiple sclerosis. TCRdb keeps only in-frame clones here, not all; method: immunoSEQ multiplex PCR. The sample consists of about 40,000 clones, less than 95% of them appearing once. The source is a female donor with multiple sclerosis, enrolled in a pregnancy study. The specimen was peripheral blood, collected in the third trimester of pregnancy.

Here the CDR3 reads CAWSPGQLFTEAFF. Written as DNA, the CDR3 is TGTGCCTGGAGCCCGGGACAGCTATTCACTGAAGCTTTCTTT. V gene TRBV30 combines with J gene TRBJ1-1, with 7 bases matching TRBD1. This CDR3 is 14 amino acids long. V lost 3 bases and J lost 4; bases outside the gene matches: 8. The V gene's germline CDR1 is GTSNPN and CDR2 SVGIG (reference sequence).